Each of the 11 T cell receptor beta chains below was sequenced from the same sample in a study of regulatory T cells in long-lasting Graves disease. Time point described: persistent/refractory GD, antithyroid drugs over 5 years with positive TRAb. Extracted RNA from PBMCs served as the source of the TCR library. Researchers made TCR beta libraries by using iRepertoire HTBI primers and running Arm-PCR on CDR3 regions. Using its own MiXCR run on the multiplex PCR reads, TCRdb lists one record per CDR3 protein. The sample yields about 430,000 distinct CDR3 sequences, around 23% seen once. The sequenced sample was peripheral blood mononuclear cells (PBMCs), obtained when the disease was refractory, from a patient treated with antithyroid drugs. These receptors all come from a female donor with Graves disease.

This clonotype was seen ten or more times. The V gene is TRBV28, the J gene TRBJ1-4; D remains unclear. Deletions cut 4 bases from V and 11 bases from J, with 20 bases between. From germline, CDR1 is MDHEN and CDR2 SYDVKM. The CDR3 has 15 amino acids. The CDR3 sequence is CASSYPDLQAGKLFF. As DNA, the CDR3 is TGTGCCAGCAGTTACCCCGACCTCCAGGCGGGGAAACTGTTTTTT.

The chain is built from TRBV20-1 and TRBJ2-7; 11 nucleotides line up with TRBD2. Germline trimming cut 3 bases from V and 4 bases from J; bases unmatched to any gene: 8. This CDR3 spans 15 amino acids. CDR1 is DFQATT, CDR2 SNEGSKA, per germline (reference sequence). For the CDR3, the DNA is TGCAGTGCTAGGGCGACTAGCGGGGCGGGTTACGAGCAGTACTTC. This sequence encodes CSARATSGAGYEQYF.

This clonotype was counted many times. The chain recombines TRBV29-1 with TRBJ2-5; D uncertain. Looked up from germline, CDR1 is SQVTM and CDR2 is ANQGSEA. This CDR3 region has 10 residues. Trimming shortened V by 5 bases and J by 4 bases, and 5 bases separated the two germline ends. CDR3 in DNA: TGCAGCGTTCGAGGAGAGACCCAGTACTTC. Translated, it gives CSVRGETQYF.

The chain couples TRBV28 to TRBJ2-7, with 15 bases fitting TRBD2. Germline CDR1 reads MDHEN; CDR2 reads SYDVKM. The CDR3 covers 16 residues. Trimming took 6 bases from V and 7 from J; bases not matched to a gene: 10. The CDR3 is CASSRPGTSGRYEQYF. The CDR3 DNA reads TGTGCCAGCAGCCGACCTGGGACTAGCGGGAGGTATGAGCAGTACTTC.

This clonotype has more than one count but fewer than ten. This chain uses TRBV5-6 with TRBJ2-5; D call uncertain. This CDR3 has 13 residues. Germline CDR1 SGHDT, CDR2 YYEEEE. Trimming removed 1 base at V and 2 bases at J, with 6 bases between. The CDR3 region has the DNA TGTGCCAGCAGCTTGCTGATACAAGAGACCCAGTACTTC. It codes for CASSLLIQETQYF.

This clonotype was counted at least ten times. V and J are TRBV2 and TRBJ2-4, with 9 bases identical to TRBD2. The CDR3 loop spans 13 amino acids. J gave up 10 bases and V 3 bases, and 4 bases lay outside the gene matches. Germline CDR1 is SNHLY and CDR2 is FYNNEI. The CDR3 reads CASSDWGLAIQYF. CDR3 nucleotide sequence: TGTGCCAGCAGTGATTGGGGACTAGCTATTCAGTACTTC.

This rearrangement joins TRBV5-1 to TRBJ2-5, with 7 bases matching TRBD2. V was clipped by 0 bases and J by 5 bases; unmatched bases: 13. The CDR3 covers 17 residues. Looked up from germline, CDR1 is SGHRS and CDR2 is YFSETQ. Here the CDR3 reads CASSLGFRREFQETQYF. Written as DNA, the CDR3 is TGCGCCAGCAGCTTGGGTTTTCGGCGGGAGTTCCAGGAGACCCAGTACTTC.

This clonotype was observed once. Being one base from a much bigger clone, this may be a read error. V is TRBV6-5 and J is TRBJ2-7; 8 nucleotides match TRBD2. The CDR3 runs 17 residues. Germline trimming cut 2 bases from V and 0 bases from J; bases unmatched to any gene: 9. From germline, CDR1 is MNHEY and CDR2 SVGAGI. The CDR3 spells CASSYPGGERRSYEQYF. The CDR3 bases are TGTGCCAGCAGTTACCCGGGAGGGGAGAGACGCTCCTACGAGCAGTACTTC.

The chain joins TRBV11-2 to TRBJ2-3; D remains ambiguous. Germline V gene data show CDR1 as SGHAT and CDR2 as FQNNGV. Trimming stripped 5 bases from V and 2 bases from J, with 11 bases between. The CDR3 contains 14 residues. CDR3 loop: CASSTSTLTDTQYF. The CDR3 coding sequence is TGTGCCAGCAGCACCTCGACCCTCACAGATACGCAGTATTTT.

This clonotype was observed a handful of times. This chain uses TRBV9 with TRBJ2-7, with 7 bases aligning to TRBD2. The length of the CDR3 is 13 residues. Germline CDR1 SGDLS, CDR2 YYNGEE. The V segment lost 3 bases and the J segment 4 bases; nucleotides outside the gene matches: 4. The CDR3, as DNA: TGTGCCAGCAGCGCGACGGGACTATACGAGCAGTACTTC. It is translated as CASSATGLYEQYF.

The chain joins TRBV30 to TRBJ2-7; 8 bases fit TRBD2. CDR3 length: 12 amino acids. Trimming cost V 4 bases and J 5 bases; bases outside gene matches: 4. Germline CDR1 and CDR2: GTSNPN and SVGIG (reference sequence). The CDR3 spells CAWTRGGDEQYF. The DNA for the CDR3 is TGTGCCTGGACACGGGGGGGGGACGAGCAGTACTTC.